A selection of T cell receptor beta chains follows, all from one sample in a study of human T cells and chemical hapten exposure. One entry per CDR3 protein, called by TCRdb with MiXCR from the RACE reads. The sample gives about 43,000 distinct CDR3 sequences, approximately 3.4% of which show up once; roughly 6.6% is in the top ten. The specimen comprised whole blood, sampled in connection with sensitization to the hapten diphenylcyclopropenone (DPC). The receptors here all came from a man aged 35-49 years with alopecia areata. Some clones in this sample may be carry-over from other donors' samples. CDR3s include the opening cysteine and the closing phenylalanine or tryptophan. A D gene is named only where the DNA matches it firmly. Not every row has a clone size; where given, it reads once, few, many or a size class.

v_call: TRBV27; clone_size: many; d_call: TRBD2; j_call: TRBJ2-7; cdr3_aa: CASSFGGSPSYEQYF; cdr3_nt: TGTGCCAGCAGCTTCGGGGGGTCCCCCTCCTACGAGCAGTACTTC
v_call: TRBV29-1; clone_size: many; d_call: TRBD2; j_call: TRBJ2-1; cdr3_aa: CSVTGLAGELNEQFF; cdr3_nt: TGCAGCGTGACGGGACTAGCGGGGGAACTTAATGAGCAGTTCTTC
v_call: TRBV20-1; clone_size: many; d_call: .; j_call: TRBJ1-1; cdr3_aa: CSARGGGRAAFF; cdr3_nt: TGCAGTGCTAGAGGGGGGGGACGGGCAGCTTTCTTT
v_call: TRBV10-3; clone_size: .; d_call: .; j_call: TRBJ2-7; cdr3_aa: CAIRQGEDYEQYF; cdr3_nt: TGTGCCATCAGACAGGGAGAAGACTACGAGCAGTACTTC
v_call: TRBV20-1; clone_size: many; d_call: .; j_call: TRBJ2-7; cdr3_aa: CSARDPGPLEQYF; cdr3_nt: TGCAGTGCTAGAGACCCCGGCCCCCTCGAGCAGTACTTC
v_call: TRBV2; clone_size: .; d_call: .; j_call: TRBJ2-1; cdr3_aa: CASSGRSGLNNEQFF; cdr3_nt: TGTGCCAGCAGTGGAAGGTCGGGACTCAACAATGAGCAGTTCTTC
v_call: TRBV5-8; clone_size: few; d_call: TRBD2; j_call: TRBJ2-3; cdr3_aa: CASSFYAGGRSTDTQYF; cdr3_nt: TGTGCCAGCAGCTTCTACGCGGGAGGACGGAGCACAGATACGCAGTATTTT
v_call: TRBV12-3/TRBV12-4; clone_size: many; d_call: .; j_call: TRBJ2-1; cdr3_aa: CASSFSGRRYNEQFF; cdr3_nt: TGTGCCAGCAGTTTCTCGGGACGGCGCTACAATGAGCAGTTCTTC
v_call: TRBV5-6; clone_size: many; d_call: .; j_call: TRBJ2-1; cdr3_aa: CASSLASSRPRNNEQFF; cdr3_nt: TGTGCCAGCAGCTTGGCTTCGTCGAGACCCAGGAACAATGAGCAGTTCTTC
v_call: TRBV28; clone_size: .; d_call: .; j_call: TRBJ1-5; cdr3_aa: CASTSPQDSPNQPQHF; cdr3_nt: TGTGCCAGCACTTCCCCCCAGGACAGCCCCAATCAGCCCCAGCATTTT
v_call: TRBV7-8; clone_size: many; d_call: .; j_call: TRBJ1-1; cdr3_aa: CASRNKRGAVNTEAFF; cdr3_nt: TGTGCCAGCAGGAATAAAAGGGGGGCGGTGAACACTGAAGCTTTCTTT
v_call: TRBV12-3/TRBV12-4; clone_size: .; d_call: .; j_call: TRBJ1-4; cdr3_aa: CASSLAATNEKLFF; cdr3_nt: TGTGCCAGCAGTTTGGCTGCAACTAATGAAAAACTGTTTTTT
v_call: TRBV12-3/TRBV12-4; clone_size: many; d_call: .; j_call: TRBJ1-6; cdr3_aa: CASSLRRGVSLHF; cdr3_nt: TGTGCCAGCAGTTTGAGGAGGGGGGTATCTCTCCACTTT
v_call: TRBV2; clone_size: many; d_call: TRBD1; j_call: TRBJ1-6; cdr3_aa: CASGRQGANSPLHF; cdr3_nt: TGTGCCAGCGGAAGACAGGGGGCAAATTCACCCCTCCACTTT
v_call: TRBV5-1; clone_size: few; d_call: .; j_call: TRBJ1-1; cdr3_aa: CASSLFQDGTEAFF; cdr3_nt: TGCGCCAGCAGCTTGTTTCAGGACGGAACTGAAGCTTTCTTT
v_call: TRBV10-2; clone_size: many; d_call: .; j_call: TRBJ1-2; cdr3_aa: CASSESTDYYGYTF; cdr3_nt: TGCGCCAGCAGTGAGTCAACAGACTACTATGGCTACACCTTC
v_call: TRBV20-1; clone_size: many; d_call: TRBD1; j_call: TRBJ1-5; cdr3_aa: CSGRRTGGDPQHF; cdr3_nt: TGCAGTGGGCGCCGGACAGGGGGTGATCCTCAGCATTTT
v_call: TRBV6-5; clone_size: .; d_call: TRBD1; j_call: TRBJ1-3; cdr3_aa: CASGGTAGNTIYF; cdr3_nt: TGTGCCAGCGGCGGGACAGCTGGAAACACCATATATTTT
v_call: TRBV15; clone_size: many; d_call: .; j_call: TRBJ2-3; cdr3_aa: CATSAGGTDTQYF; cdr3_nt: TGTGCCACCAGCGCAGGGGGCACAGATACGCAGTATTTT
v_call: TRBV5-4; clone_size: many; d_call: TRBD2; j_call: TRBJ2-5; cdr3_aa: CASSPLRAGQETQYF; cdr3_nt: TGTGCCAGCAGCCCACTACGAGCGGGACAAGAGACCCAGTACTTC
v_call: TRBV20-1; clone_size: many; d_call: .; j_call: TRBJ1-1; cdr3_aa: CSATGRGRLEGTEAFF; cdr3_nt: TGCAGTGCTACTGGAAGAGGGAGGCTAGAGGGCACTGAAGCTTTCTTT
v_call: TRBV20-1; clone_size: many; d_call: .; j_call: TRBJ2-5; cdr3_aa: CSASFRRQSLQETQYF; cdr3_nt: TGCAGTGCTTCCTTCCGGAGGCAGTCTCTACAAGAGACCCAGTACTTC
v_call: TRBV7-8; clone_size: many; d_call: .; j_call: TRBJ2-2; cdr3_aa: CASSLLSTGELFF; cdr3_nt: TGTGCCAGCAGCCTCCTAAGCACCGGGGAGCTGTTTTTT
v_call: TRBV7-2; clone_size: many; d_call: .; j_call: TRBJ2-7; cdr3_aa: CASSKGSYEQYF; cdr3_nt: TGTGCCAGCAGCAAGGGGTCTTACGAGCAGTACTTC
v_call: TRBV2; clone_size: many; d_call: .; j_call: TRBJ2-3; cdr3_aa: CASSGGASTDTQYF; cdr3_nt: TGTGCCAGCAGTGGAGGGGCTAGCACAGATACGCAGTATTTT
v_call: TRBV18; clone_size: many; d_call: .; j_call: TRBJ1-6; cdr3_aa: CASSAGDEYNSPLHF; cdr3_nt: TGTGCCAGCTCAGCGGGAGACGAATATAATTCACCCCTCCACTTT
v_call: TRBV5-4; clone_size: many; d_call: TRBD2; j_call: TRBJ2-7; cdr3_aa: CASSKGLAPDEQYF; cdr3_nt: TGTGCCAGCAGCAAGGGACTAGCCCCGGACGAGCAGTACTTC
v_call: TRBV18; clone_size: many; d_call: .; j_call: TRBJ1-1; cdr3_aa: CASSSLRDTEAFF; cdr3_nt: TGTGCCAGCTCATCTCTCCGGGACACTGAAGCTTTCTTT